The source of this T cell receptor (beta chain) is a study of blood T cell repertoires in COVID-19. Overall study context: Spain, Italy and the United States supplied samples that represented acute and convalescent COVID-19.

Only one count was recorded for this clone. Per the authors' pipeline: Amplification from reference gene primers served as the basis for estimated nucleated cell counts. Data came from immunoSEQ multiplex PCR; TCRdb stores just in-frame clones and leaves some out. Clone size and the V and J calls come from that table; the DNA yielded D and trimming. The data contain about 170,000 clones, around 86% of them singletons. V lost 1 base to trimming and J lost 9 bases, with 14 bases between them. The CDR3 totals 14 residues. Per germline, CDR1 SEHNR and CDR2 FQNEAQ (reference sequence). This receptor was obtained from a woman older than 75 in a cohort sampled during active or convalescent COVID-19. The rearrangement links TRBV7-9 to TRBJ2-3; the D gene is possibly TRBD2 (6 bases). Source material: peripheral blood. This CDR3 is CASSLVIRGGTQYF. The CDR3 coding sequence is TGTGCCAGCAGCTTAGTTATTAGGGGAGGAACGCAGTATTTT.